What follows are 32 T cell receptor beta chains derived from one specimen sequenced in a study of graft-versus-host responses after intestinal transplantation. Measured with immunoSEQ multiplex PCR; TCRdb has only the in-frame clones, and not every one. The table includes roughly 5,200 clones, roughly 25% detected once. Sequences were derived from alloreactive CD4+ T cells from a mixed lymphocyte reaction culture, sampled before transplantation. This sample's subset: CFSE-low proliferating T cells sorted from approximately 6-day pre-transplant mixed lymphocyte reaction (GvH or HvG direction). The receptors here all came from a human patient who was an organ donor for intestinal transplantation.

The DNA of the CDR3 is TGTGCCAGCTCACCTATTTTTAAGGGACAGAGCTCCTACGAGCAGTACTTC. It is translated as CASSPIFKGQSSYEQYF. The chain joins TRBV18 to TRBJ2-7; 7 bases are a match to TRBD1. Germline V gene sequence: CDR1 KGHSH, CDR2 LQKENI. The V segment lost 3 bases and the J segment 0 bases; nucleotides outside the gene matches: 11. The length of the CDR3 is 17 residues.

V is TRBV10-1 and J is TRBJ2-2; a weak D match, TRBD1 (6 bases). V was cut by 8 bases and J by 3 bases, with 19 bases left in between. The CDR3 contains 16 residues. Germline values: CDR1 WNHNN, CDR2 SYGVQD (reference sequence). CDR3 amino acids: CASQPLGGEDTGELFF. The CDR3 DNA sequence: TGCGCCAGCCAACCGTTAGGGGGAGAGGACACCGGGGAGCTGTTTTTT.

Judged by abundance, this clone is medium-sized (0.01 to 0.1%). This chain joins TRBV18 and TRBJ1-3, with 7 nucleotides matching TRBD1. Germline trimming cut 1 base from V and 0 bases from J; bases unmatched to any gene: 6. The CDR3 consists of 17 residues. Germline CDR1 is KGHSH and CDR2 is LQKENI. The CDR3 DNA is TGTGCCAGCTCACCACGAGTAGGGGGCATCTCTGGAAACACCATATATTTT. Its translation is CASSPRVGGISGNTIYF.

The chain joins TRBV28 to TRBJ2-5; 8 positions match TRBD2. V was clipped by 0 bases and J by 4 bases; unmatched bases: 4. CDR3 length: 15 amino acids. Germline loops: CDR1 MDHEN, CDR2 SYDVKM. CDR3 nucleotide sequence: TGTGCCAGCAGTTTATGGGTGAGCGGGGGAGAGACCCAGTACTTC. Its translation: CASSLWVSGGETQYF.

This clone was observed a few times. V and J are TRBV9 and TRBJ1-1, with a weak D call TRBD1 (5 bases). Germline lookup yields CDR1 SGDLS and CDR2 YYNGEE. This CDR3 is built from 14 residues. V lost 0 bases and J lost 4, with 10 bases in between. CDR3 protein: CASSVDPGGTEAFF. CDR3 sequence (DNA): TGTGCCAGCAGCGTAGATCCGGGGGGCACTGAAGCTTTCTTT.

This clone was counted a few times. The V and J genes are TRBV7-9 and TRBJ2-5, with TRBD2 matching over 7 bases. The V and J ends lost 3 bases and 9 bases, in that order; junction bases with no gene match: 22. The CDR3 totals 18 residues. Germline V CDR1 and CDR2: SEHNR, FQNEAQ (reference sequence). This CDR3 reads CASSFSPTSLHQRKSQYF. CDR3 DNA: TGTGCCAGCAGCTTTAGTCCGACTAGCCTGCATCAGAGGAAGTCCCAGTACTTC. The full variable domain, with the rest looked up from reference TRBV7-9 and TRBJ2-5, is DTGVSQNPRHKITKRGQNVTFRCDPISEHNRLYWYRQTLGQGPEFLTYFQNEAQLEKSRLLSDRFSAERPKGSFSTLEIQRTEQGDSAMYLCASSFSPTSLHQRKSQYFGPGTRLLVL.

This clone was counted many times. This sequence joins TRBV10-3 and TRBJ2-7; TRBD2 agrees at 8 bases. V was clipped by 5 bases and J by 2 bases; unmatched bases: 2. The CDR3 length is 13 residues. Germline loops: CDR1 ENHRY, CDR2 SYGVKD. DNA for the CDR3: TGTGCCATCAGTAGCGGGGGAACCTACGAGCAGTACTTC. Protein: CAISSGGTYEQYF.

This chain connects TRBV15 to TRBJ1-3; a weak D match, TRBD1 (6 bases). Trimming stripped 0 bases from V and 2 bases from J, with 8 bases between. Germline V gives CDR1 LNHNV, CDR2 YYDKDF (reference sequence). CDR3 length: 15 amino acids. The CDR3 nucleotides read TGTGCCACCAGCAGAGATCAGGGGACTGGAAACACCATATATTTT. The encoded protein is CATSRDQGTGNTIYF. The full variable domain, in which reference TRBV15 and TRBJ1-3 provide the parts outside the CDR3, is DAMVIQNPRYQVTQFGKPVTLSCSQTLNHNVMYWYQQKSSQAPKLLFHYYDKDFNNEADTPDNFQSRRPNTSFCFLDIRSPGLGDTAMYLCATSRDQGTGNTIYFGEGSWLTVV.

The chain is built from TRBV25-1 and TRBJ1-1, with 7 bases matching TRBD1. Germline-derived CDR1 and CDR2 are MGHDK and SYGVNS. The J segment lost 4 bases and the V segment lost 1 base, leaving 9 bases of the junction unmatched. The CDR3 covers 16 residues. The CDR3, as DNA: TGTGCCAGCAGTGAATTTTTCGTGACAGGGAGCACTGAAGCTTTCTTT. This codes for CASSEFFVTGSTEAFF.

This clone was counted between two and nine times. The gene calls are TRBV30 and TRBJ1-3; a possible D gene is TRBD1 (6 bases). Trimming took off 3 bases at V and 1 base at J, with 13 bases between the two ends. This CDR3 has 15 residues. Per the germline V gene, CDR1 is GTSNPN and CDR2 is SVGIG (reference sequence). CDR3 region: CAWSVRTVSGNTIYF. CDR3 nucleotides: TGTGCCTGGAGCGTCCGGACAGTTTCTGGAAACACCATATATTTT.

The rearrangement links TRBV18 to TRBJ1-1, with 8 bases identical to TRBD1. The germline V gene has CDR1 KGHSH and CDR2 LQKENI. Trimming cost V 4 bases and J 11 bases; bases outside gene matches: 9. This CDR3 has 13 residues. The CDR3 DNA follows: TGTGCCAGCTCACTCCGGACAGGGAGGCTGGCTTTCTTT. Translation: CASSLRTGRLAFF.

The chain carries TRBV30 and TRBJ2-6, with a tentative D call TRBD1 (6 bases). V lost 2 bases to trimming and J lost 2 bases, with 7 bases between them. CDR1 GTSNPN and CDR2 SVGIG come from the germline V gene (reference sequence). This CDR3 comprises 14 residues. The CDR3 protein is CAWSSGAGANVLTF. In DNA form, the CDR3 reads TGTGCCTGGAGTTCAGGGGCTGGGGCCAACGTCCTGACTTTC.

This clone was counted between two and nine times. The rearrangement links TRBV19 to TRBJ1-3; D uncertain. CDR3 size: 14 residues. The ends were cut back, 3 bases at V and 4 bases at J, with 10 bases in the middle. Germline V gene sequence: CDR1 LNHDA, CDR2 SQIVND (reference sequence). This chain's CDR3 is CASSMWATGNTIYF. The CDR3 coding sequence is TGTGCCAGTAGTATGTGGGCGACGGGAAACACCATATATTTT.

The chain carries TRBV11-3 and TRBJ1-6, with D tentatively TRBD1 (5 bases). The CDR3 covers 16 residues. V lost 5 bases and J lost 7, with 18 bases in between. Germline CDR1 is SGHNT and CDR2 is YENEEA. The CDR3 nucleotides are TGTGCCAGCAGCCCAGGCCCGGGGGTCTCCAATTCACCCCTCCACTTT. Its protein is CASSPGPGVSNSPLHF.

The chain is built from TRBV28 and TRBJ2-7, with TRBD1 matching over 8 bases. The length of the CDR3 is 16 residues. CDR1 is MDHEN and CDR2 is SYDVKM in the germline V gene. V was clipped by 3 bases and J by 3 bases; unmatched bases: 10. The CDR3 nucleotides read TGTGCCAGCAGTTTCCACTCCAGGGGGCGAGGCTACGAGCAGTACTTC. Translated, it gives CASSFHSRGRGYEQYF.

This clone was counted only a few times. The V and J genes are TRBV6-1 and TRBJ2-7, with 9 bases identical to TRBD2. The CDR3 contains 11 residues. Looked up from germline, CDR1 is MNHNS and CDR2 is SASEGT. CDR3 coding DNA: TGTGCTTGCGGGAGGGACTACGAGCAGTACTTC. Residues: CACGRDYEQYF.

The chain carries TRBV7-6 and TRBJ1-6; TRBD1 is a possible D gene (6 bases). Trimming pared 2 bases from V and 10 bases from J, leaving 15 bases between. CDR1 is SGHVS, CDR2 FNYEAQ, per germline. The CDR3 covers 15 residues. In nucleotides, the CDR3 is TGTGCCAGCAGCTTAAGGACAGCGACTGGGTCACCCCTCCACTTT. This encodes CASSLRTATGSPLHF.

In DNA form, the CDR3 reads TGTGCCTGGAGTCCCCGCAGGGGGCTATTCCACGGGGAAAAACTGTTTTTT. Translated: CAWSPRRGLFHGEKLFF. This chain joins TRBV30 and TRBJ1-4; 8 nucleotides match TRBD1. The CDR3 runs 17 residues. Losses at the gene ends were 2 bases for V and 8 bases for J; bases not matched to a gene: 16. Looked up from germline, CDR1 is GTSNPN and CDR2 is SVGIG (reference sequence). Based on the CDR3 plus reference TRBV30 and TRBJ1-4, the full variable domain is SQTIHQWPATLVQPVGSPLSLECTVEGTSNPNLYWYRQAAGRGLQLLFYSVGIGQISSEVPQNLSASRPQDRQFILSSKKLLLSDSGFYLCAWSPRRGLFHGEKLFFGSGTQLSVL.

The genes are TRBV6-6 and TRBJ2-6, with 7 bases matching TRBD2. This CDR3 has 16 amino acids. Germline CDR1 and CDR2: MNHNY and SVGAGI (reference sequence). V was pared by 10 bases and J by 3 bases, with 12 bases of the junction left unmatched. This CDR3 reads CATVSSGALGANVLTF. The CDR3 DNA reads TGTGCCACCGTCTCGAGCGGGGCGCTTGGGGCCAACGTCCTGACTTTC.

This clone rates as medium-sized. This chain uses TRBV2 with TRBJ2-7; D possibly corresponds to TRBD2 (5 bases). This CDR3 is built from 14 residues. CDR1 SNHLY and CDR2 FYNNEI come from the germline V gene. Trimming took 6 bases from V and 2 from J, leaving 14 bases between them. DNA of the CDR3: TGTGCCAGCAGGGCGGCGACCGGGACCTACGAGCAGTACTTC. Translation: CASRAATGTYEQYF.

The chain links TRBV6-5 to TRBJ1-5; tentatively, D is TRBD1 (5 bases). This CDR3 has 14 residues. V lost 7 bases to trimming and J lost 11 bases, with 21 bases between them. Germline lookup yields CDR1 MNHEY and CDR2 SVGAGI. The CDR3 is CASNPGLVWWAQHF. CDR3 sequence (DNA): TGTGCCAGCAATCCGGGACTCGTATGGTGGGCCCAGCATTTT.

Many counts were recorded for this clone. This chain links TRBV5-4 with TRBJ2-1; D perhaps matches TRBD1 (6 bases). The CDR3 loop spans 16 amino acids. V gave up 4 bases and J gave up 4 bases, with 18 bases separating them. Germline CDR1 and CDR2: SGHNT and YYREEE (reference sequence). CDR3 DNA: TGTGCCAGCAGCAAACCCGGTTTACAGGGTTACAATGAGCAGTTCTTC. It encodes CASSKPGLQGYNEQFF.

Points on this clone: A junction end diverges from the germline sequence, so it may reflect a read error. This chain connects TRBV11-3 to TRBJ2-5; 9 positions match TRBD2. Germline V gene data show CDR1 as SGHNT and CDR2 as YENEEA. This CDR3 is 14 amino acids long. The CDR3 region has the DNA TGTGCCAGCGGCTTCGCGGGGGGGCCGGAGACCCAGTACTTC. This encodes CASGFAGGPETQYF.

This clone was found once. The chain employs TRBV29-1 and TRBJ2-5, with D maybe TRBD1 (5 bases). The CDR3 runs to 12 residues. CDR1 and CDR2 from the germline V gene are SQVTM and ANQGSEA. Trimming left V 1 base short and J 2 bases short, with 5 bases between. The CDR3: CSVEGTQETQYF. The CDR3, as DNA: TGCAGCGTTGAAGGGACACAAGAGACCCAGTACTTC. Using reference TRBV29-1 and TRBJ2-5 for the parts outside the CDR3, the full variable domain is SAVISQKPSRDICQRGTSLTIQCQVDSQVTMMFWYRQQPGQSLTLIATANQGSEATYESGFVIDKFPISRPNLTFSTLTVSNMSPEDSSIYLCSVEGTQETQYFGPGTRLLVL.

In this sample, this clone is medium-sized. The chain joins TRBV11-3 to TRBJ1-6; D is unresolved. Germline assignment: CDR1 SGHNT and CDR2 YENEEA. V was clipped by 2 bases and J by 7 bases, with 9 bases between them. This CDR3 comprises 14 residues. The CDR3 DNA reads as TGTGCCAGCAGCTTATGGGCAGAGAATTCACCCCTCCACTTT. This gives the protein CASSLWAENSPLHF.

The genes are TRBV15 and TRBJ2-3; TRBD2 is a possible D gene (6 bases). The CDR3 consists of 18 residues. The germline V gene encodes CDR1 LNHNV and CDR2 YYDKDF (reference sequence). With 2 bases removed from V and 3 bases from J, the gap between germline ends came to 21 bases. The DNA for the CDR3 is TGTGCCACCAGCAGACCACGGACTATTTTGGAGTCGACAGATACGCAGTATTTT. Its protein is CATSRPRTILESTDTQYF.

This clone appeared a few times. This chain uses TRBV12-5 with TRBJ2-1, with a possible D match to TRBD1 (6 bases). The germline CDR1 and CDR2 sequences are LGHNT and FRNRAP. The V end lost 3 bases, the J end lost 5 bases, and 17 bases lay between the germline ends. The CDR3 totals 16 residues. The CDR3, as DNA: TGTGCTAGTGGTTTTTACGGCAGGGGAGCGGACAATGAGCAGTTCTTC. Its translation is CASGFYGRGADNEQFF.

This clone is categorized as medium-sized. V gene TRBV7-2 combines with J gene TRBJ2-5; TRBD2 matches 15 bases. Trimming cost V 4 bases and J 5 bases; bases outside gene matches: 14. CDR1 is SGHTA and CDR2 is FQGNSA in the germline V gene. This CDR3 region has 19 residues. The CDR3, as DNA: TGTGCCAGCAGCTCCAGGACTAGCGGGAGGGATAATATTTTCGAGACCCAGTACTTC. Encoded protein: CASSSRTSGRDNIFETQYF. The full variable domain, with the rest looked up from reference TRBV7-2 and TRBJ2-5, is GAGVSQSPSNKVTEKGKDVELRCDPISGHTALYWYRQSLGQGLEFLIYFQGNSAPDKSGLPSDRFSAERTGGSVSTLTIQRTQQEDSAVYLCASSSRTSGRDNIFETQYFGPGTRLLVL.

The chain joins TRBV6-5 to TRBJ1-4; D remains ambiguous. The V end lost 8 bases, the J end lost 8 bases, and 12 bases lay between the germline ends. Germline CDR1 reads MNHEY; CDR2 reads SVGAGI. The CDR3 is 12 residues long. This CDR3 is CASFSHTEKLFF. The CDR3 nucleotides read TGTGCCAGCTTTTCCCACACCGAAAAACTGTTTTTT.

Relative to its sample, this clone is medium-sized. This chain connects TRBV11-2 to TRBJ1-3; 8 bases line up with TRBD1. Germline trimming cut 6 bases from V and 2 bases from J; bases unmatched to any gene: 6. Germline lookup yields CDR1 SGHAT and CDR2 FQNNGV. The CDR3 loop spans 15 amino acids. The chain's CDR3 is CASSRTGTPGNTIYF. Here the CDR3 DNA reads TGTGCCAGCAGTCGGACAGGGACACCTGGAAACACCATATATTTT.

CDR3 DNA: TGTGCCAGCAGTAGGACAGGGGGCGAGCAGTACTTC. It specifies CASSRTGGEQYF. The chain carries TRBV6-1 and TRBJ2-7; TRBD1 aligns across 10 bases. The CDR3 covers 12 residues. V lost 5 bases to trimming and J lost 6 bases; unmatched junction nucleotides: 1. Germline V CDR1 and CDR2: MNHNS, SASEGT.

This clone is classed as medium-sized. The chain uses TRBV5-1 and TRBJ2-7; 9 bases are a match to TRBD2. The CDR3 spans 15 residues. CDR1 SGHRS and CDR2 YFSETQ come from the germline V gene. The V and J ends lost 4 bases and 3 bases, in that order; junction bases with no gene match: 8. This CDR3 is CASSKDGTSFYEQYF. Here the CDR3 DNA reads TGCGCCAGCAGCAAGGACGGGACTAGCTTCTACGAGCAGTACTTC.